What follows are 3 T cell receptor beta chains derived from one specimen sequenced in a study of blood T cell repertoires in COVID-19. The repertoire was sequenced with immunoSEQ multiplex PCR; TCRdb's copy has only in-frame clones and lacks some. This table holds 100,000 or so clones, 81% found once. The specimen sequenced was peripheral blood. Every receptor here comes from a human donor in a cohort sampled during active COVID-19.

The chain employs TRBV28 and TRBJ2-7; TRBD1 aligns across 10 bases. The CDR3 runs 14 residues. Per germline, CDR1 MDHEN and CDR2 SYDVKM. Losses at the gene ends were 7 bases for V and 6 bases for J; bases not matched to a gene: 9. The CDR3, as DNA: TGTGCCAGCACCGGGGACAGGGGAGTGGTCGAGCAGTACTTC. Translation: CASTGDRGVVEQYF.

The chain uses TRBV28 and TRBJ1-5; D is ambiguous. The CDR3 totals 15 residues. CDR1 MDHEN and CDR2 SYDVKM come from the germline V gene. V shed 1 base and J shed 3 bases, with 10 bases lying between them. The CDR3 coding sequence is TGTGCCAGCAGTTTATCCAGGAGGAACAATCAGCCCCAGCATTTT. Translation: CASSLSRRNNQPQHF. Together with reference TRBV28 and TRBJ1-5, the CDR3 gives the full variable domain: DVKVTQSSRYLVKRTGEKVFLECVQDMDHENMFWYRQDPGLGLRLIYFSYDVKMKEKGDIPEGYSVSREKKERFSLILESASTNQTSMYLCASSLSRRNNQPQHFGDGTRLSIL.

A few counts support this clone. This chain uses TRBV3-1 (or the pseudogene TRBV3-2) with TRBJ2-7; TRBD1 agrees at 7 bases. The V gene's germline CDR1 is LGHDT and CDR2 YNNKEL (reference sequence). This CDR3 region has 16 residues. V shed 2 bases and J 6 bases; nucleotides not matched to a gene: 13. The CDR3 here is CASSQPRAGGHLEQYF. In DNA form, the CDR3 reads TGTGCCAGCAGCCAACCCCGGGCAGGGGGTCATCTCGAGCAGTACTTC.